This is a list of T cell receptor beta chains from one sample in a study of blood T cell repertoires in COVID-19. Repertoires were generated with immunoSEQ multiplex PCR, while TCRdb's copy carries only in-frame clones and drops some. The sample has 250,000 or so clones, about 90% seen once. The sample consisted of peripheral blood. Source of these receptors: an older woman with acute or convalescent COVID-19. Each CDR3 is given with its conserved first and last residue. The D gene is left open where the match is weak. Only some rows state a clone size, as once, few, many or a class for expanded clones.

CDR3 protein: CASSTRDSQFF
CDR3 DNA: TGTGCCAGCAGTACCCGGGACTCGCAGTTCTTC
clone size: NA
D gene: NA
J gene: TRBJ2-1
V gene: TRBV11-2

CDR3 protein: CATSREVSGNTIYF
CDR3 DNA: TGTGCCACCAGCAGGGAGGTCTCTGGAAACACCATATATTTT
clone size: NA
D gene: NA
J gene: TRBJ1-3
V gene: TRBV15

CDR3 protein: CASSGGGSEQFF
CDR3 DNA: TGTGCCAGCAGCGGTGGGGGGAGTGAGCAGTTCTTC
clone size: NA
D gene: NA
J gene: TRBJ2-1
V gene: TRBV7-9

CDR3 protein: CASSYRGRGTEAFF
CDR3 DNA: TGTGCCAGCAGTTACCGTGGGAGAGGCACTGAAGCTTTCTTT
clone size: NA
D gene: NA
J gene: TRBJ1-1
V gene: TRBV6-5

CDR3 protein: CASIRTGGNTEAFF
CDR3 DNA: TGTGCCAGTATTCGGACAGGAGGGAACACTGAAGCTTTCTTT
clone size: NA
D gene: TRBD1
J gene: TRBJ1-1
V gene: TRBV19

CDR3 protein: CASSQTGGGGYGYTF
CDR3 DNA: TGTGCCAGCAGCCAGACAGGGGGCGGGGGCTATGGCTACACCTTC
clone size: few
D gene: TRBD1
J gene: TRBJ1-2
V gene: TRBV11-2

CDR3 protein: CASSFYYGTLGNTEAFF
CDR3 DNA: TGCGCCAGCAGCTTCTATTACGGGACATTGGGAAACACTGAAGCTTTCTTT
clone size: few
D gene: NA
J gene: TRBJ1-1
V gene: TRBV5-1

CDR3 protein: CASKGNWGSYEQYF
CDR3 DNA: TGTGCCAGCAAGGGGAACTGGGGATCCTACGAGCAGTACTTC
clone size: NA
D gene: NA
J gene: TRBJ2-7
V gene: TRBV2

CDR3 protein: CASSATQGQKETQYF
CDR3 DNA: TGTGCCAGCAGTGCTACCCAGGGACAGAAAGAGACCCAGTACTTC
clone size: few
D gene: TRBD1
J gene: TRBJ2-5
V gene: TRBV6-6

CDR3 protein: CASSLDGRTGWPYEQYF
CDR3 DNA: TGTGCCAGCAGCTTAGATGGGAGGACAGGGTGGCCCTACGAGCAGTACTTC
clone size: NA
D gene: TRBD1
J gene: TRBJ2-7
V gene: TRBV11-2

CDR3 protein: CAIRAQGSTEAFF
CDR3 DNA: TGTGCCATCAGAGCACAGGGATCGACTGAAGCTTTCTTT
clone size: NA
D gene: NA
J gene: TRBJ1-1
V gene: TRBV10-3

CDR3 protein: CASSPINLDLNTEAFF
CDR3 DNA: TGTGCCAGCAGCCCAATTAACCTAGACTTGAACACTGAAGCTTTCTTT
clone size: NA
D gene: NA
J gene: TRBJ1-1
V gene: TRBV5-6

CDR3 protein: CASSPGTAQETQYF
CDR3 DNA: TGTGCCAGCAGCCCAGGGACAGCCCAAGAGACCCAGTACTTC
clone size: NA
D gene: TRBD1
J gene: TRBJ2-5
V gene: TRBV5-8

CDR3 protein: CASSPDTLNTEAFF
CDR3 DNA: TGTGCCAGCTCACCAGACACCCTGAACACTGAAGCTTTCTTT
clone size: once
D gene: NA
J gene: TRBJ1-1
V gene: TRBV18

CDR3 protein: CASSQASYEQYF
CDR3 DNA: TGTGCCAGCAGCCAGGCATCCTACGAGCAGTACTTC
clone size: NA
D gene: NA
J gene: TRBJ2-7
V gene: TRBV14

CDR3 protein: CASSAGTGTSPLHF
CDR3 DNA: TGTGCCAGCAGCGCCGGGACAGGGACCTCTCCCCTCCACTTT
clone size: NA
D gene: TRBD1
J gene: TRBJ1-6
V gene: TRBV7-6

CDR3 protein: CASSQNLVGDGYTF
CDR3 DNA: TGCGCCAGCAGTCAAAACTTAGTAGGGGATGGCTACACCTTC
clone size: NA
D gene: NA
J gene: TRBJ1-2
V gene: TRBV23-1

CDR3 protein: CASSIPRNYGYTF
CDR3 DNA: TGTGCCAGTAGTATTCCCCGTAACTATGGCTACACCTTC
clone size: NA
D gene: NA
J gene: TRBJ1-2
V gene: TRBV19

CDR3 protein: CASNSHNEKLFF
CDR3 DNA: TGTGCCAGCAACTCGCATAATGAAAAACTGTTTTTT
clone size: NA
D gene: NA
J gene: TRBJ1-4
V gene: TRBV7-9

CDR3 protein: CASSIPDRYTEAFF
CDR3 DNA: TGTGCCAGTAGTATACCGGACAGATACACTGAAGCTTTCTTT
clone size: NA
D gene: NA
J gene: TRBJ1-1
V gene: TRBV19

CDR3 protein: CASSLTQGSNEQFF
CDR3 DNA: TGTGCCAGCAGCTTAACACAGGGTAGCAATGAGCAGTTCTTC
clone size: NA
D gene: NA
J gene: TRBJ2-1
V gene: TRBV11-3

CDR3 protein: CASSLQGSYGYTF
CDR3 DNA: TGTGCCAGCAGTTTACAGGGTTCCTATGGCTACACCTTC
clone size: NA
D gene: NA
J gene: TRBJ1-2
V gene: TRBV27

CDR3 protein: CARSKDSPTKSSPLHF
CDR3 DNA: TGTGCCCGGAGTAAGGACAGCCCAACCAAGAGTTCACCCCTCCACTTT
clone size: NA
D gene: NA
J gene: TRBJ1-6
V gene: TRBV30

CDR3 protein: CASTPFGGSLEQYF
CDR3 DNA: TGTGCCAGCACCCCTTTTGGGGGGAGCTTGGAGCAGTACTTC
clone size: NA
D gene: NA
J gene: TRBJ2-7
V gene: TRBV11-2

CDR3 protein: CASRQFRDQPQHF
CDR3 DNA: TGTGCCAGCCGACAGTTTCGCGATCAGCCCCAGCATTTT
clone size: few
D gene: NA
J gene: TRBJ1-5
V gene: TRBV12-3/TRBV12-4

CDR3 protein: CASSYTGAATNYGYTF
CDR3 DNA: TGTGCCAGCAGTTATACAGGGGCAGCTACAAACTATGGCTACACCTTC
clone size: NA
D gene: TRBD1
J gene: TRBJ1-2
V gene: TRBV6-5

CDR3 protein: CASSPRQTSTDTQYF
CDR3 DNA: TGTGCCAGTAGTCCCCGACAGACTAGCACAGATACGCAGTATTTT
clone size: NA
D gene: NA
J gene: TRBJ2-3
V gene: TRBV19

CDR3 protein: CASSFLREHYNEQFF
CDR3 DNA: TGTGCCAGCAGCTTTTTGCGGGAGCACTACAATGAGCAGTTCTTC
clone size: NA
D gene: NA
J gene: TRBJ2-1
V gene: TRBV12-1